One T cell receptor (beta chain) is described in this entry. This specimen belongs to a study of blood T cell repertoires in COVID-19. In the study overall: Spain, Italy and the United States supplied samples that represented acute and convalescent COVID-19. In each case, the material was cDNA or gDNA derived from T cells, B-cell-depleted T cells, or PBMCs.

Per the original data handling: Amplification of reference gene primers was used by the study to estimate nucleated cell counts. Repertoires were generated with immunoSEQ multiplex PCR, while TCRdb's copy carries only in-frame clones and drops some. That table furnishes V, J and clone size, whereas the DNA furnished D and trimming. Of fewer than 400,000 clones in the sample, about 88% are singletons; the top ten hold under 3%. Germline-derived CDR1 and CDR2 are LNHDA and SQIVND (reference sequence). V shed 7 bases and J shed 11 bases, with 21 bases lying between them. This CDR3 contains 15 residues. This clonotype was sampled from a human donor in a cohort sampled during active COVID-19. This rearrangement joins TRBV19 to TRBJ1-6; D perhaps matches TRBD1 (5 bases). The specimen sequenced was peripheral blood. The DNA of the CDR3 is TGTGCCAGTACCCCGGGCGGGGCGGGCGGCCCACCCCTCCACTTT. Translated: CASTPGGAGGPPLHF. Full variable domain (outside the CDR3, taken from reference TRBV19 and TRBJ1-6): DGGITQSPKYLFRKEGQNVTLSCEQNLNHDAMYWYRQDPGQGLRLIYYSQIVNDFQKGDIAEGYSVSREKKESFPLTVTSAQKNPTAFYLCASTPGGAGGPPLHFGNGTRLTVT.